Listed below are T cell receptor beta chains from one sample, sequenced in a study of lymphopenia after photon versus proton radiotherapy. Here immunoSEQ multiplex PCR was the method, and the copy in TCRdb shows in-frame clones only, minus some. The table records approximately 65,000 clones, 80% to 90% of them present only once. Sequences were derived from peripheral blood, sampled from a patient treated with proton-based radiotherapy. All receptors come from an older man with esophageal cancer. CDR3s include the opening cysteine and the closing phenylalanine or tryptophan. Fields, in order: J gene, V gene, D gene, clone size, CDR3 DNA, CDR3 protein. The D gene is left open where the match is weak. Size tells how often a clone was seen (once, few, many) or the class of an expanded clone, and some rows leave it out.

J gene: TRBJ2-5; V gene: TRBV5-4; D gene: -; clone size: -; CDR3 DNA: TGTGCCAGCAGCCCCCAGTCAGGGGAGACCCAGTACTTC; CDR3 protein: CASSPQSGETQYF
J gene: TRBJ2-7; V gene: TRBV11-2; D gene: -; clone size: -; CDR3 DNA: TGTGCCAGCAGCCCCAGCTATGGAACCTACGAGCAGTACTTC; CDR3 protein: CASSPSYGTYEQYF
J gene: TRBJ2-1; V gene: TRBV10-3; D gene: TRBD2; clone size: once; CDR3 DNA: TGTGCCATCAGTGACCAAGGACTAGCGGACTCCTACAATGAGCAGTTCTTC; CDR3 protein: CAISDQGLADSYNEQFF
J gene: TRBJ2-3; V gene: TRBV7-3; D gene: -; clone size: -; CDR3 DNA: TGTGCCAGCAGCCTAATGGGACACGTCGCAGATACGCAGTATTTT; CDR3 protein: CASSLMGHVADTQYF
J gene: TRBJ1-5; V gene: TRBV23-1; D gene: -; clone size: -; CDR3 DNA: TGCGCCAGCAGTCAATCGGTACGGGTTGATCGCAATCAGCCCCAGCATTTT; CDR3 protein: CASSQSVRVDRNQPQHF
J gene: TRBJ2-3; V gene: TRBV5-5; D gene: -; clone size: -; CDR3 DNA: TGTGCCAGCAGCTCGGGGGTGTCCCCTATTATGGATACGCAGTATTTT; CDR3 protein: CASSSGVSPIMDTQYF
J gene: TRBJ2-7; V gene: TRBV6-6; D gene: TRBD1; clone size: -; CDR3 DNA: TGTGCCAGCAGTACCGGGACAGGGCGCGTCTACGAGCAGTACTTC; CDR3 protein: CASSTGTGRVYEQYF
J gene: TRBJ1-3; V gene: TRBV9; D gene: -; clone size: -; CDR3 DNA: TGTGCCAGCAGCGGTACGGGCACCATATATTTT; CDR3 protein: CASSGTGTIYF
J gene: TRBJ1-5; V gene: TRBV19; D gene: -; clone size: -; CDR3 DNA: TGTGCCAGTAGCCCAACGGTATATAGCAATCAGCCCCAGCATTTT; CDR3 protein: CASSPTVYSNQPQHF
J gene: TRBJ1-5; V gene: TRBV9; D gene: TRBD1; clone size: few; CDR3 DNA: TGTGCCAGCAGCGTTAGGACAGGGGAGCCCCAGCATTTT; CDR3 protein: CASSVRTGEPQHF
J gene: TRBJ2-3; V gene: TRBV5-4; D gene: -; clone size: -; CDR3 DNA: TGTGCCAGCAGCTTGGATGGCAGTCACAACACAGATACGCAGTATTTT; CDR3 protein: CASSLDGSHNTDTQYF
J gene: TRBJ2-3; V gene: TRBV23-1; D gene: TRBD2; clone size: -; CDR3 DNA: TGCGCCAGCAGTCAGACTAGCGGGAGGGGTAGCACAGATACGCAGTATTTT; CDR3 protein: CASSQTSGRGSTDTQYF
J gene: TRBJ2-7; V gene: TRBV19; D gene: -; clone size: -; CDR3 DNA: TGTGCCAGTAGTATCGCAGGGAACAACGAGCAGTACTTC; CDR3 protein: CASSIAGNNEQYF
J gene: TRBJ2-6; V gene: TRBV7-9; D gene: -; clone size: -; CDR3 DNA: TGTGCCAGCAGCTTACACAGGGTCTCTGGGGCCAACGTCCTGACTTTC; CDR3 protein: CASSLHRVSGANVLTF
J gene: TRBJ1-2; V gene: TRBV9; D gene: -; clone size: -; CDR3 DNA: TGTGCCAGCAGCGCCCCACCGGGGGCTTATGGCTACACCTTC; CDR3 protein: CASSAPPGAYGYTF
J gene: TRBJ1-6; V gene: TRBV19; D gene: -; clone size: once; CDR3 DNA: TGTGCCAGTAGCCTGGGGCAGCTTAATTCACCCCTCCACTTT; CDR3 protein: CASSLGQLNSPLHF
J gene: TRBJ2-7; V gene: TRBV9; D gene: -; clone size: -; CDR3 DNA: TGTGCCAGCAGCGTCCAGCGGTCAAGCTACGAGCAGTACTTC; CDR3 protein: CASSVQRSSYEQYF
J gene: TRBJ1-1; V gene: TRBV19; D gene: -; clone size: -; CDR3 DNA: TGTGCCAGTAGTATCATCGGGGCCGGGGCGAACACTGAAGCTTTCTTT; CDR3 protein: CASSIIGAGANTEAFF
J gene: TRBJ2-1; V gene: TRBV5-5; D gene: -; clone size: -; CDR3 DNA: TGTGCCAGCAGCTTGGCGCCGATCAATGAGCAGTTCTTC; CDR3 protein: CASSLAPINEQFF
J gene: TRBJ2-4; V gene: TRBV5-6; D gene: -; clone size: -; CDR3 DNA: TGTGCCAGCAGCCCTATCGAGTCCTGGGGAGCTTCCAAAAACATTCAGTACTTC; CDR3 protein: CASSPIESWGASKNIQYF
J gene: TRBJ2-1; V gene: TRBV7-8; D gene: -; clone size: -; CDR3 DNA: TGTGCCAGCACGGTAAGGGGACCCTACAATGAGCAGTTCTTC; CDR3 protein: CASTVRGPYNEQFF
J gene: TRBJ2-7; V gene: TRBV21-1; D gene: -; clone size: -; CDR3 DNA: TGTGCCAGCAGCTGGAGGCGGACGTACGAGCAGTACTTC; CDR3 protein: CASSWRRTYEQYF
J gene: TRBJ2-3; V gene: TRBV9; D gene: TRBD1; clone size: -; CDR3 DNA: TGTGCCAGCAGCGGAAGCCCTTCTGGACAGGGAGGTACGACAGATACGCAGTATTTT; CDR3 protein: CASSGSPSGQGGTTDTQYF
J gene: TRBJ1-4; V gene: TRBV19; D gene: TRBD1; clone size: -; CDR3 DNA: TGTGCCAGTAGAAAGACAGGGATAAATGAAAAACTGTTTTTT; CDR3 protein: CASRKTGINEKLFF
J gene: TRBJ1-2; V gene: TRBV18; D gene: -; clone size: -; CDR3 DNA: TGTGCCAGCTCACCGTCGGGGAACAATGGCTACACCTTC; CDR3 protein: CASSPSGNNGYTF
J gene: TRBJ1-1; V gene: TRBV5-1; D gene: -; clone size: -; CDR3 DNA: TGCGCCAGCAGCTTGTCGGCGAACACTGAAGCTTTCTTT; CDR3 protein: CASSLSANTEAFF
J gene: TRBJ2-5; V gene: TRBV5-1; D gene: -; clone size: -; CDR3 DNA: TGCGCCAGCAGCTTGGGAGGGGGGAACCTTCAAGAGACCCAGTACTTC; CDR3 protein: CASSLGGGNLQETQYF